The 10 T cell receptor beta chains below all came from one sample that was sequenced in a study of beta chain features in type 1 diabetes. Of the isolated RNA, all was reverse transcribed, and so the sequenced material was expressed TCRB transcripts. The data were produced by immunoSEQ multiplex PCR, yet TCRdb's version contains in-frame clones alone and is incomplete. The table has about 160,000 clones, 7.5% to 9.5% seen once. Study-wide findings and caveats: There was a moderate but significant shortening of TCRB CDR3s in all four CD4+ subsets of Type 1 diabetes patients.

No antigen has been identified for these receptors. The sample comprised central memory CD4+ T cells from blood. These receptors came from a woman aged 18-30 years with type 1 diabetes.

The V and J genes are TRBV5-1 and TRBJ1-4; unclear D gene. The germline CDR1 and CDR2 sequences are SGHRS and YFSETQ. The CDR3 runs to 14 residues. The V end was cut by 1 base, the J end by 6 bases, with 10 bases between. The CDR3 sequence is CASSLSALDEKLFF. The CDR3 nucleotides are TGCGCCAGCAGCTTGAGCGCCCTAGATGAAAAACTGTTTTTT.

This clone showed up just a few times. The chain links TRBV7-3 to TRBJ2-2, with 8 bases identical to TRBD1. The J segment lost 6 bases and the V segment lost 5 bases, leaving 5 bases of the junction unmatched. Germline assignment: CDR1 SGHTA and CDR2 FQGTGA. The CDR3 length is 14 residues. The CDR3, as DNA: TGTGCCAGCAGCCCCCGACAGGGGTCCGGGGAGCTGTTTTTT. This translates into CASSPRQGSGELFF.

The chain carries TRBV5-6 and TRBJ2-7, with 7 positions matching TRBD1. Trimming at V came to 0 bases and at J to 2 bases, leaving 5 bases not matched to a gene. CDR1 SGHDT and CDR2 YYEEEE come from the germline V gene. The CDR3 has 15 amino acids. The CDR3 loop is CASSLAGQRAYEQYF. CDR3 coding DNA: TGTGCCAGCAGCTTGGCGGGACAGCGAGCCTACGAGCAGTACTTC. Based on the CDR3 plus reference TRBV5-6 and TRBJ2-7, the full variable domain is DAGVTQSPTHLIKTRGQQVTLRCSPKSGHDTVSWYQQALGQGPQFIFQYYEEEERQRGNFPDRFSGHQFPNYSSELNVNALLLGDSALYLCASSLAGQRAYEQYFGPGTRLTVT.

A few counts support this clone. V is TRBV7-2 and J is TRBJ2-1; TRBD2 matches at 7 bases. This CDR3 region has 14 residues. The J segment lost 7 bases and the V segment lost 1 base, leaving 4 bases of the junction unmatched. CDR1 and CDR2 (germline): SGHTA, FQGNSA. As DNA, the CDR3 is TGTGCCAGCAGCTTAGTGCAGGGAGGGAATGAGCAGTTCTTC. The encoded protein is CASSLVQGGNEQFF.

The CDR3 nucleotides read TGTGCCAGTAGTATACCTCAGGGGAGAGAACAGCCCCAGCATTTT. Its translation: CASSIPQGREQPQHF. The chain carries TRBV19 and TRBJ1-5, with D possibly being TRBD1 (6 bases). Trimming pared 2 bases from V and 7 bases from J, leaving 15 bases between. There are 15 residues in the CDR3. Germline V gives CDR1 LNHDA, CDR2 SQIVND (reference sequence).

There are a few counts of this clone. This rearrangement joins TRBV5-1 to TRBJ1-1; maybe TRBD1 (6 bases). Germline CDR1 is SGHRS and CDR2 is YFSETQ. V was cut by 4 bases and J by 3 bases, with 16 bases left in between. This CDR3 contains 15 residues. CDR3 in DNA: TGCGCCAGCAGCCCAGCCCCGACAGGAGACACTGAAGCTTTCTTT. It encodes CASSPAPTGDTEAFF.

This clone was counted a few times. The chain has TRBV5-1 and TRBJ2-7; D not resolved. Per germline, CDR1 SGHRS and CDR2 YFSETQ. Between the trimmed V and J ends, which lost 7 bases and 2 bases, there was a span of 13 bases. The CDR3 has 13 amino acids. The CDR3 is CASRQQRAYEQYF. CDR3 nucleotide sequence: TGCGCCAGCCGACAACAGAGAGCCTACGAGCAGTACTTC.

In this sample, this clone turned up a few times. The CDR3 DNA follows: TGTGCCAGCAGCGTCCCGGGACTAGCGTTCCTCGAGCAGTACTTC. Its translation: CASSVPGLAFLEQYF. This chain joins TRBV5-6 and TRBJ2-7; 10 nucleotides align to TRBD2. CDR1 and CDR2 (germline): SGHDT, YYEEEE. Germline trimming cut 4 bases from V and 6 bases from J; bases unmatched to any gene: 10. The CDR3 consists of 15 residues.

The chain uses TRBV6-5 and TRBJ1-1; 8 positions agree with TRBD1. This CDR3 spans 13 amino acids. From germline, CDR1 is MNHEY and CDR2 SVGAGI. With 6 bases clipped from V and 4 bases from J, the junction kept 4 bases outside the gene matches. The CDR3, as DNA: TGTGCCAGCAGAGGACAGGGAGGCACTGAAGCTTTCTTT. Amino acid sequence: CASRGQGGTEAFF.

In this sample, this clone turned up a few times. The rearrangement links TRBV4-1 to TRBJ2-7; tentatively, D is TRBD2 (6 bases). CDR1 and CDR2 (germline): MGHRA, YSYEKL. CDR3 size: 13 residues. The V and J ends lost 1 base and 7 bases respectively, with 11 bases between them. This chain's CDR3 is CASSQVGTGEQYF. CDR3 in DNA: TGCGCCAGCAGCCAAGTCGGGACTGGAGAGCAGTACTTC.